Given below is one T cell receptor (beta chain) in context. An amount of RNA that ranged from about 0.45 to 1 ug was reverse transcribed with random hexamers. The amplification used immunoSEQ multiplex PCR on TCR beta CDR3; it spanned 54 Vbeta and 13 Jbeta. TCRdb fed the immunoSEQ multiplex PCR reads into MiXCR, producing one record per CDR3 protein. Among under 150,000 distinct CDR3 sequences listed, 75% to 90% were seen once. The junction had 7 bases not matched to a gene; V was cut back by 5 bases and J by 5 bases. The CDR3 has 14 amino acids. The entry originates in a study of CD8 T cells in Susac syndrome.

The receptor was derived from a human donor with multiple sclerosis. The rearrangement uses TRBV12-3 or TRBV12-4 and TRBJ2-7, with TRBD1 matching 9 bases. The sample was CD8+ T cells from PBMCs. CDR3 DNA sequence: TGTGCCAGCAGTGAACCGGGACAGGGCCACGAGCAGTACTTC. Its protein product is CASSEPGQGHEQYF.